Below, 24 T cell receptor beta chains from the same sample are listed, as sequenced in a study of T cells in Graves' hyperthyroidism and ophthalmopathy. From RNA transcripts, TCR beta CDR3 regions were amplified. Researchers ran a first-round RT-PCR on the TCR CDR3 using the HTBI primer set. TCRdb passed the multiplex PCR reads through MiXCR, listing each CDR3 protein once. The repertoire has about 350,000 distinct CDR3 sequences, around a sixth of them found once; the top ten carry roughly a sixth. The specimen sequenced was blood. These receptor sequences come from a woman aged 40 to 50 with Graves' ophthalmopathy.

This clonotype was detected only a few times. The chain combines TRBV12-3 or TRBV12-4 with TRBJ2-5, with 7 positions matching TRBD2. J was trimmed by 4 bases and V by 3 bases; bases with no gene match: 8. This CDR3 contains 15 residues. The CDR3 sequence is CASSFGGSSRETQYF. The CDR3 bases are TGTGCCAGCAGTTTTGGCGGGAGTTCGCGAGAGACCCAGTACTTC.

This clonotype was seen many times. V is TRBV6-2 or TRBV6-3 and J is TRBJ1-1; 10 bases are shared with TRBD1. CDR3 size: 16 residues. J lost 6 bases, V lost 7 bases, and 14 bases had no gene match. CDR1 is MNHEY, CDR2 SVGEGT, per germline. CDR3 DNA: TGTGCCAGCATCGTTGACAGGGGGCCCCGCGGGCCTGAAGCTTTCTTT. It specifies CASIVDRGPRGPEAFF.

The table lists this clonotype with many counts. The CDR3 sequence: CASSEAGLPESYEQYF. The CDR3 DNA follows: TGTGCCAGCAGTGAAGCGGGACTACCCGAATCCTACGAGCAGTACTTC. The chain employs TRBV2 and TRBJ2-7, with 7 positions matching TRBD2. After removal of 0 bases from V and 1 base from J, the junction contained 6 bases not matched to a gene. CDR1 is SNHLY, CDR2 FYNNEI, per germline. The CDR3 has 16 amino acids.

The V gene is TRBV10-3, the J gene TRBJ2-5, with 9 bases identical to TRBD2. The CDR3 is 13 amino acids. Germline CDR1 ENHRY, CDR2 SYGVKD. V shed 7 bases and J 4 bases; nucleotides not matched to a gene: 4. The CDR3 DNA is TGTGCCATCAAGCGGGGGGCTCGAGAGACCCAGTACTTC. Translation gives CAIKRGARETQYF.

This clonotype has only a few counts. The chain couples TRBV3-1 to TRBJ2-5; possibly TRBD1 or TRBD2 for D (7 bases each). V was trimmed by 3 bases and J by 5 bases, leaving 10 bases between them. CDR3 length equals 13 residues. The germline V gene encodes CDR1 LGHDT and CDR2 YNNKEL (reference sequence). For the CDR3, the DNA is TGTGCCAGCAGCCACAGGGGGGGTGAGACCCAGTACTTC. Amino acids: CASSHRGGETQYF.

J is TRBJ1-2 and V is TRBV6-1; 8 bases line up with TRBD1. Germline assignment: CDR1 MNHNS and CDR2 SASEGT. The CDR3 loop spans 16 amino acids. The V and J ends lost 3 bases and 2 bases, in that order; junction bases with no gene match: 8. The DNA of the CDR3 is TGTGCCAGCAGTGACCTCATCCGGGACAGGAACTATGGCTACACCTTC. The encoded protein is CASSDLIRDRNYGYTF.

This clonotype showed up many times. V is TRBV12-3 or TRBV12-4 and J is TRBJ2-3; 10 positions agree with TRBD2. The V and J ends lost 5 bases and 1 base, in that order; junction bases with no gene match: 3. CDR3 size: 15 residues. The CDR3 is CASSPGTSGTDTQYF. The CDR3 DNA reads TGTGCCAGCAGTCCCGGGACTAGCGGCACAGATACGCAGTATTTT.

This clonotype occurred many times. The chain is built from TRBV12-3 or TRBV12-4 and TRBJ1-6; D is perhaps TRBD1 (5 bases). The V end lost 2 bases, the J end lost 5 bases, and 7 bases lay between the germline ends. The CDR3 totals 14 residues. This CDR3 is CASSLLGDNSPLHF. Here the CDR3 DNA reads TGTGCCAGCAGTTTATTGGGGGATAATTCACCCCTCCACTTT.

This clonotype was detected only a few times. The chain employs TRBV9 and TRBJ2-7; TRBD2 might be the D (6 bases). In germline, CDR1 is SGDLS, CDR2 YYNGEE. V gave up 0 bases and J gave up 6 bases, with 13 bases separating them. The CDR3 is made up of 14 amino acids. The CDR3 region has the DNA TGTGCCAGCAGCGTAGGGGGGGTCCGAACCGAGCAGTACTTC. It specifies CASSVGGVRTEQYF. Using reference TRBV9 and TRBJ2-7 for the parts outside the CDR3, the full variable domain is DSGVTQTPKHLITATGQRVTLRCSPRSGDLSVYWYQQSLDQGLQFLIQYYNGEERAKGNILERFSAQQFPDLHSELNLSSLELGDSALYFCASSVGGVRTEQYFGPGTRLTVT.

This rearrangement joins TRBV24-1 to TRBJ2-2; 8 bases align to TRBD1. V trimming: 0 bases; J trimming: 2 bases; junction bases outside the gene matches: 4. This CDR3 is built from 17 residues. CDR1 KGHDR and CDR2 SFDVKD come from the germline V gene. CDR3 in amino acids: CATSDLKTGANTGELFF. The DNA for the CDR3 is TGTGCCACCAGTGATTTGAAGACAGGGGCTAACACCGGGGAGCTGTTTTTT.

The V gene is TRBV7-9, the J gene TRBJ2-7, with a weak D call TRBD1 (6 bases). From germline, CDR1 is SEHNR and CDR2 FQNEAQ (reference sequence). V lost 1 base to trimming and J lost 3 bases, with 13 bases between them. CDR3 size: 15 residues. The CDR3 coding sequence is TGTGCCAGCAGCTTAGACAGGGAATTTTTCTACGAGCAGTACTTC. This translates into CASSLDREFFYEQYF. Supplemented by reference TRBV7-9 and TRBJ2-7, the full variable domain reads DTGVSQNPRHKITKRGQNVTFRCDPISEHNRLYWYRQTLGQGPEFLTYFQNEAQLEKSRLLSDRFSAERPKGSFSTLEIQRTEQGDSAMYLCASSLDREFFYEQYFGPGTRLTVT.

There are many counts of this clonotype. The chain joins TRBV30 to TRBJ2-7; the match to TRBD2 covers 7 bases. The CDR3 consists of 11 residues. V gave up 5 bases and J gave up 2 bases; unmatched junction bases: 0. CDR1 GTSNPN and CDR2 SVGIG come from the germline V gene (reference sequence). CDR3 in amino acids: CAWGGAYEQYF. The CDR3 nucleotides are TGTGCCTGGGGGGGGGCCTACGAGCAGTACTTC.

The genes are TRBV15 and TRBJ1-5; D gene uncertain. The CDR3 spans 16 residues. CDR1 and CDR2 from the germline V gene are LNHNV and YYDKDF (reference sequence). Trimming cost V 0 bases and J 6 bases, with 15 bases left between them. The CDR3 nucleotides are TGTGCCACCAGCAGAGATCTGGGCAGAATGGCTCAGCCCCAGCATTTT. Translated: CATSRDLGRMAQPQHF.

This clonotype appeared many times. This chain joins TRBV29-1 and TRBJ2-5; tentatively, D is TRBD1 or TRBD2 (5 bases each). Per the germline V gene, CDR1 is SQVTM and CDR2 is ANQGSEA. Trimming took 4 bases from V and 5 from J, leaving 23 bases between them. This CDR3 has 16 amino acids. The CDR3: CSVGGTGTIKRETQYF. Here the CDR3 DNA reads TGCAGCGTTGGGGGCACCGGGACGATAAAAAGGGAGACCCAGTACTTC.

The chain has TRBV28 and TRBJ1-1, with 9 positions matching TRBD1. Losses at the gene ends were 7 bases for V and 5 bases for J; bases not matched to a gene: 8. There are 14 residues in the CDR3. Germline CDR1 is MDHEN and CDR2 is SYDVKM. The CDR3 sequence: CASKIQGAITEAFF. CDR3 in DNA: TGTGCCAGCAAGATACAGGGGGCGATTACTGAAGCTTTCTTT.

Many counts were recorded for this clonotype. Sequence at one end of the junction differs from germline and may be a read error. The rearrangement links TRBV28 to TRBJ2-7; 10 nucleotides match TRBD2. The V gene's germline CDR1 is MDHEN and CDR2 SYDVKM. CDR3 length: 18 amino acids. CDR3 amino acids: CASSLHLAGAQSSCEQYF. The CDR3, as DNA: TGTGCCAGCAGTTTGCATCTAGCGGGAGCCCAGAGCTCCTGCGAGCAGTACTTC. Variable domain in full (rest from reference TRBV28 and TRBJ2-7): DVKVTQSSRYLVKRTGEKVFLECVQDMDHENMFWYRQDPGLGLRLIYFSYDVKMKEKGDIPEGYSVSREKKERFSLILESASTNQTSMYLCASSLHLAGAQSSCEQYFGPGTRLTVT.

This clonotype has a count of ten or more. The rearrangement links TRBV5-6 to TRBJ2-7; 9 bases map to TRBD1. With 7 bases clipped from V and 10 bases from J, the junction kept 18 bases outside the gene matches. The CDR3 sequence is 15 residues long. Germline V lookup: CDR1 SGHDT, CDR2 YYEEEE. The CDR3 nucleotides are TGTGCCAGCTATGCTTGGCCGGGACAGGGTGGATATCAGTACTTC. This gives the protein CASYAWPGQGGYQYF.

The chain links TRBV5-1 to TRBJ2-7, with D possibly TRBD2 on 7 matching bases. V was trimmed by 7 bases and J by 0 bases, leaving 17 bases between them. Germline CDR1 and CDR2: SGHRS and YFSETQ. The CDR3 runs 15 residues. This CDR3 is CASRRGGATSYEQYF. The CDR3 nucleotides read TGCGCCAGCCGGAGGGGGGGGGCCACCTCCTACGAGCAGTACTTC.

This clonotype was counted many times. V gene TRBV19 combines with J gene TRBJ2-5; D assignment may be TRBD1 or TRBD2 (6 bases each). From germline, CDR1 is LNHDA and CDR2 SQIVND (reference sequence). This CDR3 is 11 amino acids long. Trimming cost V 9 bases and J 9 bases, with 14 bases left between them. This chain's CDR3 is CASGGGRAQYF. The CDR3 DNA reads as TGTGCCAGCGGGGGCGGGCGGGCCCAGTACTTC.

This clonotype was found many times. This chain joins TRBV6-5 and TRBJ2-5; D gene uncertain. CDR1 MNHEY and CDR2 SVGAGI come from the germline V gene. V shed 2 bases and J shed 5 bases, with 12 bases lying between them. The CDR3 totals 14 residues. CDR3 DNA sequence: TGTGCCAGCAGTTACGGCCCGGCTCGGGAGACCCAGTACTTC. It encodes CASSYGPARETQYF.

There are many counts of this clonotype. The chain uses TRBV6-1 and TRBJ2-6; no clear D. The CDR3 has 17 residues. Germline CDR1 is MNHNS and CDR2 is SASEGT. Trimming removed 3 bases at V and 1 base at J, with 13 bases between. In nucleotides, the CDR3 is TGTGCCAGCAGTGAGAGACCCACCTATTCTGGGGCCAACGTCCTGACTTTC. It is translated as CASSERPTYSGANVLTF.

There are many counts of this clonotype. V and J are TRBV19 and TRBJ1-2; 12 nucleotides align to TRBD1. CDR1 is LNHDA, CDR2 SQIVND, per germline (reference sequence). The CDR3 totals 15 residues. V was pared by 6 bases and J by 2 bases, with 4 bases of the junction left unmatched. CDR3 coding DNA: TGTGCCAGTAGGGTCGGGACAGGGGGCAACTATGGCTACACCTTC. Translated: CASRVGTGGNYGYTF.

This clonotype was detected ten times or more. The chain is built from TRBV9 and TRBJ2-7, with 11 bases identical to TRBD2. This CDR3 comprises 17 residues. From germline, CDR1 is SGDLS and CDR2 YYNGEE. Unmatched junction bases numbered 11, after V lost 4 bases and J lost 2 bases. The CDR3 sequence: CASSPRTGTSGPYEQYF. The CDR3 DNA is TGTGCCAGCAGCCCTCGGACAGGGACTAGCGGCCCCTACGAGCAGTACTTC.

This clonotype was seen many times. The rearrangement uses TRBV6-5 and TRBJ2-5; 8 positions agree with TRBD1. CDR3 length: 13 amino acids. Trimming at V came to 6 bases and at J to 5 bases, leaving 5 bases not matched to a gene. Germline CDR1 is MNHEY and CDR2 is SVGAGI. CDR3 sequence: CASRGQVRETQYF. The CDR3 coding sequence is TGTGCCAGCAGGGGACAGGTTCGGGAGACCCAGTACTTC.